These 31 T cell receptor beta chains were sequenced from one sample in a study of blood T cells in healthy people across ages. Through a sample-barcoded 5' primer and a J-beta primer mix, a second PCR was run for about 6 to 12 cycles. MiXCR, run by TCRdb on the 5' RACE reads, gives a single entry per CDR3 protein. Among about 1.8 million distinct CDR3 sequences listed, just under 50% were seen once. Sequencing was performed on blood. These receptors were collected from a woman aged 40 to 50 in good health.

The chain links TRBV20-1 to TRBJ2-5; possible D gene TRBD1, 6 bases. CDR3 length: 14 amino acids. Per germline, CDR1 DFQATT and CDR2 SNEGSKA (reference sequence). V gave up 0 bases and J gave up 5 bases, with 13 bases separating them. For the CDR3, the DNA is TGCAGTGCTAGAGATCCAGGGGTGTTGGAGACCCAGTACTTC. It specifies CSARDPGVLETQYF.

The table lists this clonotype with a few counts. The rearrangement joins TRBV10-3 to TRBJ2-5, with D perhaps given as TRBD1 or TRBD2 (6 bases each). The J call may be incorrect, as the DNA end agrees better with TRBJ2-7. This CDR3 has 12 amino acids. CDR1 is ENHRY and CDR2 is SYGVKD in the germline V gene. CDR3 sequence reads: CATRGAGDEQYF. For the CDR3, the DNA is TGTGCTACTAGGGGGGCAGGGGACGAGCAGTACTTC.

The V gene is TRBV20-1, the J gene TRBJ1-6; 7 nucleotides match TRBD1. The germline gives CDR1 DFQATT, CDR2 SNEGSKA (reference sequence). V lost 3 bases, J lost 7 bases, and 3 bases stayed unmatched. The CDR3 covers 13 residues. In DNA, the CDR3 is TGCAGTGCTAGGACAGGGATGAATTCACCCCTCCACTTT. This encodes CSARTGMNSPLHF.

The rearrangement uses TRBV27 and TRBJ2-5; D remains unclear. The CDR3 is 14 amino acids. The V end was cut by 8 bases, the J end by 0 bases, with 13 bases between. Germline CDR1 reads MNHEY; CDR2 reads SMNVEV (reference sequence). CDR3 DNA sequence: TGTGCCAGCGCTACCCTCAGGTACCAAGAGACCCAGTACTTC. The encoded protein is CASATLRYQETQYF.

J is TRBJ2-5 and V is TRBV4-1; 11 bases map to TRBD2. Germline trimming cut 4 bases from V and 2 bases from J; bases unmatched to any gene: 6. This CDR3 is 16 amino acids long. The germline V gene encodes CDR1 MGHRA and CDR2 YSYEKL. CDR3 sequence: CASSLPSSGGQETQYF. The DNA for the CDR3 is TGCGCCAGCAGCCTTCCCTCTAGCGGGGGGCAAGAGACCCAGTACTTC.

The chain recombines TRBV5-1 with TRBJ2-4, with TRBD2 matching over 7 bases. The J call may be wrong; the DNA end is better matched by TRBJ2-7. Looked up from germline, CDR1 is SGHRS and CDR2 is YFSETQ. This CDR3 has 16 amino acids. Here the CDR3 DNA reads TGCGCCAGCAGCTTGGATCCCAGCGGGGAACTCAACGAGCAGTACTTC. Protein: CASSLDPSGELNEQYF.

The chain uses TRBV4-3 and TRBJ1-2; 10 positions match TRBD1. The CDR3 is made up of 16 amino acids. CDR1 is LGHNA and CDR2 is YSLEER in the germline V gene. V was pared by 3 bases and J by 4 bases, with 8 bases of the junction left unmatched. CDR3 region: CASSQGTGDSFYGYTF. The CDR3 coding sequence is TGCGCCAGCAGCCAGGGGACAGGGGATTCCTTCTATGGCTACACCTTC.

This clonotype was picked up one time. This chain joins TRBV7-9 and TRBJ2-5; D call uncertain. This CDR3 contains 13 residues. Looked up from germline, CDR1 is SEHNR and CDR2 is FQNEAQ (reference sequence). V was shortened by 1 base and J by 4 bases, with 7 bases between the two germline ends. CDR3 sequence (DNA): TGTGCCAGCAGCTTAGAATATCGAGAGACCCAGTACTTC. Translation gives CASSLEYRETQYF.

The chain employs TRBV6-6 and TRBJ2-5, with TRBD1 matching over 8 bases. The CDR3 is 13 residues long. V lost 10 bases to trimming and J lost 3 bases; unmatched junction nucleotides: 7. Germline values: CDR1 MNHNY, CDR2 SVGAGI (reference sequence). This CDR3 reads CATGRTGKETQYF. CDR3 sequence (DNA): TGTGCCACGGGTAGGACAGGGAAAGAGACCCAGTACTTC.

The chain uses TRBV3-1 and TRBJ2-1; TRBD2 matches 9 bases. The CDR3 length is 15 residues. Germline assignment: CDR1 LGHDT and CDR2 YNNKEL (reference sequence). Trimming took 3 bases from V and 7 from J; bases not matched to a gene: 7. CDR3 in amino acids: CASSQRRGGKNEQFF. Here the CDR3 DNA reads TGTGCCAGCAGCCAGAGGCGGGGGGGAAAGAATGAGCAGTTCTTC.

The V and J genes are TRBV20-1 and TRBJ2-7; D is tentatively TRBD1 or TRBD2 (5 bases each). In germline, CDR1 is DFQATT, CDR2 SNEGSKA (reference sequence). The CDR3 covers 12 residues. Deletions cut 6 bases from V and 0 bases from J, with 9 bases between. The CDR3 sequence is CSAWDGSYEQYF. DNA for the CDR3: TGCAGTGCCTGGGACGGCTCCTACGAGCAGTACTTC.

This clonotype was seen at least ten times. The chain carries TRBV12-3 or TRBV12-4 and TRBJ2-6; D remains unclear. The CDR3 runs to 15 residues. Trimming removed 6 bases from V and 0 bases from J, with 9 bases in between. The CDR3 spells CASSRSSSGANVLTF. CDR3 in DNA: TGTGCCAGCAGCCGCAGTAGCTCTGGGGCCAACGTCCTGACTTTC.

This clonotype was counted ten times or more. V gene TRBV20-1 combines with J gene TRBJ2-5, with 9 positions matching TRBD2. Germline V gene sequence: CDR1 DFQATT, CDR2 SNEGSKA (reference sequence). V shed 6 bases and J 2 bases; nucleotides not matched to a gene: 13. The CDR3 totals 16 residues. CDR3 protein: CSARGPQRGVQETQYF. The CDR3 bases are TGCAGTGCAAGGGGTCCCCAGCGGGGGGTACAAGAGACCCAGTACTTC.

The V gene is TRBV4-2, the J gene TRBJ1-2; 8 bases match TRBD1. The CDR3 totals 15 residues. V lost 5 bases, J lost 7 bases, and 12 bases stayed unmatched. Germline CDR1 LGHNA, CDR2 YNFKEQ. The CDR3 coding sequence is TGTGCCAGCAGCAACCAGGGGGCTCGTGGGGTTGGCTACACCTTC. It codes for CASSNQGARGVGYTF.

V gene TRBV2 combines with J gene TRBJ2-5, with D uncertain. Germline V gene sequence: CDR1 SNHLY, CDR2 FYNNEI. The CDR3 contains 11 residues. Trimming removed 8 bases at V and 7 bases at J, with 11 bases between. CDR3 sequence reads: CASYLAGTQYF. Written as DNA, the CDR3 is TGTGCCAGCTACCTGGCAGGGACCCAGTACTTC.

This clonotype has a handful of counts. The chain carries TRBV9 and TRBJ2-4; D is uncertain. Germline V gives CDR1 SGDLS, CDR2 YYNGEE. Trimming took 1 base from V and 0 from J, leaving 23 bases between them. This CDR3 region has 20 residues. The CDR3 loop reads CASSVNYHSHLRLAKNIQYF. CDR3 sequence (DNA): TGTGCCAGCAGCGTAAACTACCATTCTCACTTACGGCTAGCCAAAAACATTCAGTACTTC.

This clonotype occurred once. V is TRBV7-3 and J is TRBJ2-7; 7 bases line up with TRBD2. Trimming at V came to 1 base and at J to 7 bases, leaving 13 bases not matched to a gene. The CDR3 covers 16 residues. Germline-derived CDR1 and CDR2 are SGHTA and FQGTGA. CDR3 DNA: TGTGCCAGCAGCTTAAATGGCGGGAGCTCCTACAATGAGCAGTACTTC. Translated, it gives CASSLNGGSSYNEQYF.

The rearrangement links TRBV11-1 to TRBJ2-1, with D possibly being TRBD1 (7 bases). The CDR3 has 15 residues. Germline CDR1 is SGHAT and CDR2 is FQDESV (reference sequence). Trimming removed 8 bases at V and 4 bases at J, with 18 bases between. CDR3 protein: CASLEGAPSYNEQFF. As DNA, the CDR3 is TGTGCCAGCTTGGAGGGGGCTCCCTCTTACAATGAGCAGTTCTTC.

The chain recombines TRBV20-1 with TRBJ1-6; D remains unclear. The germline CDR1 and CDR2 sequences are DFQATT and SNEGSKA (reference sequence). Trimming removed 5 bases at V and 0 bases at J, with 8 bases between. The CDR3 length is 14 residues. The CDR3 sequence: CSAREGSYNSPLHF. The CDR3 DNA is TGCAGTGCTCGGGAGGGCTCCTATAATTCACCCCTCCACTTT.

The genes are TRBV20-1 and TRBJ2-1; D perhaps matches TRBD1 (5 bases). Germline lookup yields CDR1 DFQATT and CDR2 SNEGSKA (reference sequence). With 4 bases removed from V and 7 bases from J, the gap between germline ends came to 8 bases. The length of the CDR3 is 11 residues. CDR3 amino acids: CSAKTVNEQFF. CDR3 nucleotide sequence: TGCAGTGCTAAGACAGTGAATGAGCAGTTCTTC.

This clonotype was seen a few times. The chain couples TRBV20-1 to TRBJ2-3, with D maybe TRBD1 (5 bases). The CDR3 covers 14 residues. Germline CDR1 DFQATT, CDR2 SNEGSKA (reference sequence). The V end was cut by 5 bases, the J end by 4 bases, with 16 bases between. The CDR3 sequence is CSAPPIVGPDTQYF. As DNA, the CDR3 is TGCAGTGCTCCTCCTATAGTGGGGCCAGATACGCAGTATTTT.

This clonotype showed up just a few times. Written as DNA, the CDR3 is TGCAGTGCCATAGACGGGGCACTTCGGGGCTACACCTTC. As protein: CSAIDGALRGYTF. This rearrangement joins TRBV20-1 to TRBJ1-2; tentative D call: TRBD1 (5 bases). V was clipped by 6 bases and J by 8 bases, with 19 bases between them. Germline CDR1 reads DFQATT; CDR2 reads SNEGSKA (reference sequence). CDR3 size: 13 residues.

The rearrangement joins TRBV6-2 or TRBV6-3 to TRBJ2-1, with 8 bases matching TRBD2. TRBJ2-7 explains the end of the DNA better; the J call may be wrong. The CDR3 length is 17 residues. Germline CDR1 MNHEY, CDR2 SVGEGT. The CDR3 here is CASSYSRTSGANYEQYF. The CDR3, as DNA: TGTGCCAGCAGTTACTCTAGAACTAGCGGCGCTAACTACGAGCAGTACTTC.

This rearrangement joins TRBV5-1 to TRBJ2-7; 8 bases align to TRBD1. V shed 3 bases, J shed 2 bases, and the junction held 7 bases outside the gene matches. The germline V gene has CDR1 SGHRS and CDR2 YFSETQ. This CDR3 contains 15 residues. The DNA for the CDR3 is TGCGCCAGCAGCTATGGGACAGGTACTACCTACGAGCAGTACTTC. Protein: CASSYGTGTTYEQYF.

The chain combines TRBV5-1 with TRBJ1-2; 9 bases are a match to TRBD1. This CDR3 has 17 residues. Trimming removed 0 bases from V and 0 bases from J; junction bases left unmatched: 6. Germline V gene lookup returns CDR1 SGHRS and CDR2 YFSETQ. CDR3: CASSLASGQGTNYGYTF. The CDR3 bases are TGCGCCAGCAGCTTGGCCTCGGGACAGGGAACTAACTATGGCTACACCTTC.

Remarks on this clonotype: One junction end does not reproduce the germline sequence, and a read error may be involved. This chain joins TRBV25-1 and TRBJ2-3; 10 bases line up with TRBD1. This CDR3 has 16 residues. CDR1 is MGHDK, CDR2 SYGVNS, per germline. The CDR3 sequence is CTSSEFDRGLLNTQYF. The CDR3 DNA reads as TGTACCAGCAGTGAATTTGACAGGGGGCTCTTGAATACGCAGTATTTT.

This clonotype was seen more than once but under ten times. This chain connects TRBV28 to TRBJ2-7; D call uncertain. Trimming stripped 1 base from V and 2 bases from J, with 6 bases between. This CDR3 spans 13 amino acids. Per the germline V gene, CDR1 is MDHEN and CDR2 is SYDVKM. The CDR3 spells CASSLSETYEQYF. CDR3 coding DNA: TGTGCCAGCAGTTTATCGGAAACCTACGAGCAGTACTTC. Full variable domain (rest looked up from reference TRBV28 and TRBJ2-7): DVKVTQSSRYLVKRTGEKVFLECVQDMDHENMFWYRQDPGLGLRLIYFSYDVKMKEKGDIPEGYSVSREKKERFSLILESASTNQTSMYLCASSLSETYEQYFGPGTRLTVT.

V gene TRBV20-1 combines with J gene TRBJ2-3, with D perhaps matching TRBD1 (6 bases). V was trimmed by 0 bases and J by 6 bases, leaving 22 bases between them. Germline V gene lookup returns CDR1 DFQATT and CDR2 SNEGSKA (reference sequence). This CDR3 has 17 amino acids. CDR3 coding DNA: TGCAGTGCTAGAGATCCCTGGACAGCTATCCCGAGGGATACGCAGTATTTT. Its translation: CSARDPWTAIPRDTQYF.

The table lists this clonotype with a few counts. V and J are TRBV20-1 and TRBJ2-3, with 8 positions matching TRBD2. V dropped 0 bases and J dropped 5; count of bases not matched to a gene: 10. From germline, CDR1 is DFQATT and CDR2 SNEGSKA (reference sequence). This CDR3 region has 16 residues. This CDR3 reads CSAREAKAGVKDTQYF. The CDR3 DNA sequence: TGCAGTGCTAGAGAAGCGAAAGCGGGGGTCAAAGATACGCAGTATTTT.

This clonotype was seen a handful of times. This sequence joins TRBV24-1 and TRBJ2-7, with D tentatively TRBD1 (6 bases). Germline V gene lookup returns CDR1 KGHDR and CDR2 SFDVKD. Trimming took off 4 bases at V and 1 base at J, with 13 bases between the two ends. CDR3 size: 15 residues. DNA for the CDR3: TGTGCCACCAGTGACCCCAGGGGTCGTTCCTACGAGCAGTACTTC. Residues: CATSDPRGRSYEQYF.

The CDR3 nucleotides are TGTGCCAGCACGCGGGCAGCACAAGAGACCCAGTACTTC. Amino acids: CASTRAAQETQYF. This sequence joins TRBV28 and TRBJ2-5; maybe TRBD2 (5 bases). The CDR3 length is 13 residues. V lost 7 bases, J lost 2 bases, and 11 bases lay in between. Germline V gene data show CDR1 as MDHEN and CDR2 as SYDVKM.